This T cell receptor beta chain was found in a study of OX40 agonist ivuxolimab in advanced cancers. About the research overall: With ivuxolimab, an agonistic anti-OX40 (CD134) antibody, patients were treated. Patients received intravenous ivuxolimab every 2 weeks at 0.01 to 10 mg/kg. Overall study results and limits: CD4+ and CD8+ T cells in blood underwent clonal expansion by week 6 at 0.1 to 3.0 mg/kg.

This CDR3 is 14 amino acids long. V lost 5 bases to trimming and J lost 5 bases; unmatched junction nucleotides: 8. Germline V gene data show CDR1 as GTSNPN and CDR2 as SVGIG (reference sequence). Method: immunoSEQ multiplex PCR; TCRdb's copy keeps in-frame clones and lacks some. The data contain approximately 50,000 clones, roughly 84% of them singletons. Systemic immunosuppression or autoimmune disease history was grounds to exclude patients. Points on this clone: Its antigen is as yet unknown.

The source was CD4+ or CD8+ T cells sorted from blood, collected in a trial of the OX40 agonist ivuxolimab. This clonotype was obtained from an adult with an advanced solid tumor such as melanoma, head and neck, liver or kidney cancer. The chain couples TRBV30 to TRBJ1-5, with 8 bases lining up with TRBD1. For the CDR3, the DNA is TGTGCCTGGGGCGAGCAGGGGGCTTATCAGCCCCAGCATTTT. Its protein product is CAWGEQGAYQPQHF.